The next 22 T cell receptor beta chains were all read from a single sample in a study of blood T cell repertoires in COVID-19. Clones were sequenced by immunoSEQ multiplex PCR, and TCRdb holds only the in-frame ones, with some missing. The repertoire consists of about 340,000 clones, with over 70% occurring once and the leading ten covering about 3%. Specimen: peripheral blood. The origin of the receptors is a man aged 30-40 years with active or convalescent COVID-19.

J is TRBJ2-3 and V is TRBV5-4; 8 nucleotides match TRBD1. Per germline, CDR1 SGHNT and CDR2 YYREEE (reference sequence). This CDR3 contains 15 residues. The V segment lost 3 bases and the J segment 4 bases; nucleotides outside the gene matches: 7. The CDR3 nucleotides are TGTGCCAGCAGCTCTGGACAGGGTTGGGCAGATACGCAGTATTTT. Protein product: CASSSGQGWADTQYF.

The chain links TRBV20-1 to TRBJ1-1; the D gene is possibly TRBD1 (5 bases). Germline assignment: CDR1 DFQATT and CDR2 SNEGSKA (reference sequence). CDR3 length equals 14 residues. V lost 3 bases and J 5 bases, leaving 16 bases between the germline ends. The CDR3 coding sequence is TGCAGTGCTAGTAATCAGGGAGGAGGAACTGAAGCTTTCTTT. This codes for CSASNQGGGTEAFF.

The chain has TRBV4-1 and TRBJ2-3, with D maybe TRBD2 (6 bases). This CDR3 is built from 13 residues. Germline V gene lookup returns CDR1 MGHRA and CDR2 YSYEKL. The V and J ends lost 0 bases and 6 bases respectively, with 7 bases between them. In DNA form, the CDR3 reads TGCGCCAGCAGCCAAGATCGGGGGGATACGCAGTATTTT. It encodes CASSQDRGDTQYF.

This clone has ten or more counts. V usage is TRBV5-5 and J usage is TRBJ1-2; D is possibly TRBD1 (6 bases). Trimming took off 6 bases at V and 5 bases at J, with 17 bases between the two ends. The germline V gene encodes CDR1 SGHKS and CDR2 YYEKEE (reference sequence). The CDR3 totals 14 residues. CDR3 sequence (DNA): TGTGCCAGCAACTTTCGGACAGCGGGGTATGGCTACACCTTC. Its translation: CASNFRTAGYGYTF.

The CDR3 nucleotides read TGTGCCAGCAGCGACGGGACTGGAGCGCAGTATTTT. This codes for CASSDGTGAQYF. J is TRBJ2-3 and V is TRBV9; D perhaps matches TRBD2 (6 bases). This CDR3 comprises 12 residues. The ends were cut back, 3 bases at V and 10 bases at J, with 12 bases in the middle. Germline V CDR1 and CDR2: SGDLS, YYNGEE.

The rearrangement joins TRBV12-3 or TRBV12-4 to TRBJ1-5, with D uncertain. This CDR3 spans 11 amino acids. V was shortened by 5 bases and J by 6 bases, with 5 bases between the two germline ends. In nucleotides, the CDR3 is TGTGCCAGCAGTACGGGTCAGCCCCAGCATTTT. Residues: CASSTGQPQHF.

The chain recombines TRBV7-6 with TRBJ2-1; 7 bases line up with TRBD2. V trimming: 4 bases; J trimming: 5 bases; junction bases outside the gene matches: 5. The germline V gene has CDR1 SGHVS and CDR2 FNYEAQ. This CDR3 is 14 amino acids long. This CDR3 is CASSSLGGDNEQFF. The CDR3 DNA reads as TGTGCCAGCAGCTCACTGGGGGGGGACAATGAGCAGTTCTTC.

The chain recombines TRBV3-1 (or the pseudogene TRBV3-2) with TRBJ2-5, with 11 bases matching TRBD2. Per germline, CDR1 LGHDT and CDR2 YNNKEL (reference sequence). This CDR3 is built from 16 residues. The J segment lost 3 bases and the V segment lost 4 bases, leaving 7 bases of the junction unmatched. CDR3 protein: CASSLQTSGNKETQYF. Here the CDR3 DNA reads TGTGCCAGCAGCCTACAGACTAGCGGGAACAAAGAGACCCAGTACTTC.

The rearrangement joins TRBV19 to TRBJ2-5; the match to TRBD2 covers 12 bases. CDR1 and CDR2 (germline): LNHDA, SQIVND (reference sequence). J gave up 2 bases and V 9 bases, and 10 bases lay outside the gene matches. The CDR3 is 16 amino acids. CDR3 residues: CASRRTSGAQQETQYF. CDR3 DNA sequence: TGTGCCAGCAGACGGACTAGCGGGGCACAACAAGAGACCCAGTACTTC.

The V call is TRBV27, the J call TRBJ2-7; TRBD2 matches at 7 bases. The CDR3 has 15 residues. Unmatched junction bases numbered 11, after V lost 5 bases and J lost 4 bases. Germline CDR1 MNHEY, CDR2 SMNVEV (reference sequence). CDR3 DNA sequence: TGTGCCAGCAGTGAGGGCGGGACTAACCTTTACGAGCAGTACTTC. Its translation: CASSEGGTNLYEQYF.

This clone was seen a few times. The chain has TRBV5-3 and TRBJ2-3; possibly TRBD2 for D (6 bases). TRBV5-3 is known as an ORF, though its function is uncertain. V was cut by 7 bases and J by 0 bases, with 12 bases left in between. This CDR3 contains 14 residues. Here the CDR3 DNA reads TGTGCCAGAGTCCGGGACTTTAGCACAGATACGCAGTATTTT. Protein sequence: CARVRDFSTDTQYF.

The CDR3 protein is CAIKGQSYEQYF. The CDR3 bases are TGTGCCATCAAGGGACAGTCCTACGAGCAGTACTTC. The rearrangement joins TRBV10-3 to TRBJ2-7; 7 bases fit TRBD1. This CDR3 has 12 amino acids. CDR1 is ENHRY, CDR2 SYGVKD, per germline. The V segment lost 7 bases and the J segment 1 base; nucleotides outside the gene matches: 1.

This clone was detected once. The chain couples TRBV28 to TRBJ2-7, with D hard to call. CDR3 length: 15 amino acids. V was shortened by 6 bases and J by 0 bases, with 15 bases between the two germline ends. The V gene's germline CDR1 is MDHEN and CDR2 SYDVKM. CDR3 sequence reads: CASSLHPDSSYEQYF. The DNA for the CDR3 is TGTGCCAGCAGCCTTCATCCCGATAGCTCCTACGAGCAGTACTTC. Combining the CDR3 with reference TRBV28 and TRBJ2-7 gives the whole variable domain DVKVTQSSRYLVKRTGEKVFLECVQDMDHENMFWYRQDPGLGLRLIYFSYDVKMKEKGDIPEGYSVSREKKERFSLILESASTNQTSMYLCASSLHPDSSYEQYFGPGTRLTVT.

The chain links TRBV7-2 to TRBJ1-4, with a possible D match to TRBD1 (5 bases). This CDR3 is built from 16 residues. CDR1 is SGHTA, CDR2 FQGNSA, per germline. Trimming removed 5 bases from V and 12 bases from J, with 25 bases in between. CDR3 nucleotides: TGTGCCAGCAGCCTGCGGGCGACAGCGGGCCGGGGGGAACTGTTTTTT. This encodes CASSLRATAGRGELFF.

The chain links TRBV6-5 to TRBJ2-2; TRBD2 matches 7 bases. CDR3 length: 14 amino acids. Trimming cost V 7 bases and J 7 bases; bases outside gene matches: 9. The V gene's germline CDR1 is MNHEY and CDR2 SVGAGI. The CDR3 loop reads CASKDLAVGGELFF. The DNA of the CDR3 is TGTGCCAGCAAGGACCTAGCGGTCGGCGGGGAGCTGTTTTTT.

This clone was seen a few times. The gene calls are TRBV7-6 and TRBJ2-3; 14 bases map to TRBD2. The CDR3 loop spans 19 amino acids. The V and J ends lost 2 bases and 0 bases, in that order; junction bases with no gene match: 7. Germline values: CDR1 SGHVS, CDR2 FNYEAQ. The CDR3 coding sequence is TGTGCCAGCAGCTTACCCGGGACTAGCGGGGGCTCTAGCACAGATACGCAGTATTTT. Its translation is CASSLPGTSGGSSTDTQYF.

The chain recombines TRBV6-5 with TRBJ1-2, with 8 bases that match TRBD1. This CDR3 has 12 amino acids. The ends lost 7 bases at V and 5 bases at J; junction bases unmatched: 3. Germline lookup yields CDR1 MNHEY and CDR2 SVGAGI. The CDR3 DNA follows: TGTGCCAGCACCCAGGGGGCTTATGGCTACACCTTC. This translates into CASTQGAYGYTF.

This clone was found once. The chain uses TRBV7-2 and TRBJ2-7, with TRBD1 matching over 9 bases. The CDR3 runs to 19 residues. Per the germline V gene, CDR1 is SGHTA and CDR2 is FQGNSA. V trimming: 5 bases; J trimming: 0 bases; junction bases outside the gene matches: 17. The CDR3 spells CASSPPGQGLWGLSYEQYF. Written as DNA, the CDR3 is TGTGCCAGCAGCCCCCCGGGACAGGGCCTTTGGGGACTCTCCTACGAGCAGTACTTC.

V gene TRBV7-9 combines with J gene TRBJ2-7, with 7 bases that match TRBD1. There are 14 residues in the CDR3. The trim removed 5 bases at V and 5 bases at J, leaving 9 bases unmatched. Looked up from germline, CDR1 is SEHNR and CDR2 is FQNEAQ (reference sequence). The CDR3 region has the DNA TGTGCCAGCAGCACCGACAGGGAGAAAAACGAGCAGTACTTC. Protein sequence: CASSTDREKNEQYF.

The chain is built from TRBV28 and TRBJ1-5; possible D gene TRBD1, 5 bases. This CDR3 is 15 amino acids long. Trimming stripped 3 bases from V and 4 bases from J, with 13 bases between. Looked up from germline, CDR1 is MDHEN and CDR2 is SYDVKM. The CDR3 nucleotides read TGTGCCAGCAGTTTCAGTGGGGCAGGGAATCAGCCCCAGCATTTT. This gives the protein CASSFSGAGNQPQHF.

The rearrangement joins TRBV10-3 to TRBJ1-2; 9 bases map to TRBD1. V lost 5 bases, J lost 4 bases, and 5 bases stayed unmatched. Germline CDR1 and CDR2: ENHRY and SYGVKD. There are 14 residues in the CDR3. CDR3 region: CAISRDRASYGYTF. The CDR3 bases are TGTGCCATCAGTCGGGACAGGGCGTCCTATGGCTACACCTTC.

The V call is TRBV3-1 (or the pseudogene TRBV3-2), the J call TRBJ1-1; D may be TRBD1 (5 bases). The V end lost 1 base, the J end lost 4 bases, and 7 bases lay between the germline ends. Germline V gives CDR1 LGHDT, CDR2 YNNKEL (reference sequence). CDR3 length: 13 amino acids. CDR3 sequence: CASSQGQFTEAFF. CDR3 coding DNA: TGTGCCAGCAGCCAAGGACAGTTCACTGAAGCTTTCTTT.